These 10 T cell receptor beta chains were sequenced from one sample in a study of tissue T cells after allogeneic stem cell transplantation. Assay used: immunoSEQ multiplex PCR; TCRdb lists only in-frame clones, some missing. This table holds 5,500 to 8,500 clones, about 53% found once. Regarding time point: mouse harvest day 7 after allogeneic transplant. The graft held 10^6 splenic CD5+ T cells and 10^7 T-cell-depleted bone marrow cells. Sequencing used gut tissue. Receptors were obtained from a female BALB/c mouse given C57BL/6 T cells with graft-versus-host disease after an allogeneic hematopoietic cell transplant.

As for this clone: Mouse gene names apply. Coverage ceases 1 residue before the CDR3 finishes, and the germline J gene fills in the end. The J gene is TRBJ2-7, the V gene TRBV5; D not resolved. V gave up 5 bases and J gave up 7 bases, with 12 bases separating them. CDR3 length equals 12 residues. In germline, CDR1 is LGHNA, CDR2 YNLKQL (reference sequence). The part of the CDR3 DNA that was read is TGTGCCAGCAGCGGGTCGCCGGGGGAACAGTAC. Amino acids: CASSGSPGEQY. The entire CDR3 reads CASSGSPGEQYF.

By its share, this clone is medium-sized (0.01 to 0.1%). Germline and genes here are mouse. The read terminates 1 residue before the CDR3 end, so the remaining end is supplied by the germline J gene. The chain joins TRBV3 to TRBJ2-7; 7 bases match TRBD1. The trim removed 4 bases at V and 0 bases at J, leaving 0 bases unmatched. The CDR3 is made up of 13 amino acids. Germline V gene sequence: CDR1 SNHLY, CDR2 FYNGKV (reference sequence). The CDR3 bases that were read are TGTGCCAGCAGCTGGGACAGCTCCTATGAACAGTAC. It encodes CASSWDSSYEQY. The entire CDR3 is CASSWDSSYEQYF.

Comment on this clone: Gene and germline names: mouse. The CDR3 end is not reached by the read, which stops 1 residue before it; the germline J gene fills it in. The V call is TRBV14, the J call TRBJ2-5; 9 nucleotides agree with TRBD2. The trim removed 2 bases at V and 0 bases at J, leaving 1 base unmatched. This CDR3 has 15 amino acids. Germline V CDR1 and CDR2: SGHDT, FRDEAV. CDR3 sequence reads: CASSLWGGNQDTQYF. CDR3 DNA, as far as it was read: TGTGCCAGCAGTTTATGGGGGGGCAACCAAGACACCCAGTAC.

Note on this clone: Germline and genes here are mouse. The sequenced fragment ends 1 residue before the CDR3 boundary, so the rest is inferred from the germline J gene. The chain employs TRBV13-1 and TRBJ2-4; the D is unclear. This CDR3 is 12 amino acids long. Trimming removed 0 bases at V and 2 bases at J, with 1 base between. CDR1 is NSHNY, CDR2 SYGAGN, per germline. CDR3 DNA, as far as it was read: TGTGCCAGCAGTGATGATCAAAACACCTTGTAC. This encodes CASSDDQNTLY. The CDR3 reads in full as CASSDDQNTLYF.

The sample holds a few counts of this clone. Germline and genes here are mouse. The read ends 1 residue early relative to the CDR3; the germline J gene fills the gap. The chain couples TRBV2 to TRBJ1-1; D gene ambiguous. The germline V gene has CDR1 LGHNA and CDR2 YSYQKL. CDR3 length: 14 amino acids. V gave up 0 bases and J gave up 3 bases, with 8 bases separating them. The CDR3 spells CASSQDRQYTEVFF. Partial CDR3 DNA: TGTGCCAGCAGCCAAGATCGTCAATACACAGAAGTCTTC.

This clone was observed a handful of times. Genes and germline are mouse. The read ends 1 residue shy of where the CDR3 ends; the end is completed using the germline J gene. The chain couples TRBV16 to TRBJ2-7; 8 bases line up with TRBD2. V shed 4 bases, J shed 1 base, and the junction held 6 bases outside the gene matches. The germline V gene has CDR1 SGHSA and CDR2 FRNQAP. This CDR3 comprises 15 residues. CDR3 residues: CASSWGGEGSYEQYF. The sequenced part of the CDR3 DNA is TGTGCAAGCAGCTGGGGGGGCGAGGGGTCCTATGAACAGTAC.

This clone was observed a few times. The gene names here belong to mouse. The sequenced fragment ends 1 residue before the CDR3 boundary, so the rest is inferred from the germline J gene. The identical CDR3 is also encoded by other nucleotide sequences in the sample. V is TRBV4 and J is TRBJ2-1, with 11 bases identical to TRBD2. V was pared by 4 bases and J by 3 bases, with 2 bases of the junction left unmatched. CDR1 is LGHDT, CDR2 YNNKQL, per germline (reference sequence). The CDR3 runs to 15 residues. CDR3 sequence reads: CASSSDWGGYAEQFF. The covered CDR3 bases are TGTGCCAGCAGCTCTGACTGGGGGGGCTATGCTGAGCAGTTC.

This clone has just a few counts. The genes are named according to mouse. The CDR3 bases that were read are TGTGCCAGCAGTTTCCGGGACAGCTCCTATGAACAGTAC. Translating gives CASSFRDSSYEQY. The full CDR3 protein reads CASSFRDSSYEQYF. This rearrangement joins TRBV26 to TRBJ2-7; 7 bases align to TRBD1. Read data end 1 residue before the CDR3 end; the end is taken from the germline J gene. This CDR3 is built from 14 residues. The V segment lost 5 bases and the J segment 0 bases; nucleotides outside the gene matches: 4. Germline V gene sequence: CDR1 KGHPV, CDR2 FQNQEV (reference sequence).

About this clone: The gene names given are mouse names. With the read ending 1 residue before the CDR3 end, the germline J gene is used to fill in that end. J is TRBJ1-4 and V is TRBV26, with D tentatively TRBD1 (6 bases). The V end was cut by 3 bases, the J end by 7 bases, with 9 bases between. Germline V gene sequence: CDR1 KGHPV, CDR2 FQNQEV (reference sequence). The CDR3 is made up of 13 amino acids. The CDR3 region is CASSLTGSERLFF. The covered CDR3 bases are TGTGCCAGCAGTCTCACAGGGTCCGAAAGATTATTT.

Turning to this clone: Germline and genes: mouse. The CDR3 is cut off 1 residue early in the read; its end comes from the germline J gene. The chain uses TRBV5 and TRBJ1-1; D gene ambiguous. Germline CDR1 reads LGHNA; CDR2 reads YNLKQL (reference sequence). Trimming took 0 bases from V and 1 from J, leaving 3 bases between them. CDR3 length equals 13 residues. The CDR3: CASSQDKNTEVFF. The CDR3 bases that were read are TGTGCCAGCAGCCAAGACAAAAACACAGAAGTCTTC.